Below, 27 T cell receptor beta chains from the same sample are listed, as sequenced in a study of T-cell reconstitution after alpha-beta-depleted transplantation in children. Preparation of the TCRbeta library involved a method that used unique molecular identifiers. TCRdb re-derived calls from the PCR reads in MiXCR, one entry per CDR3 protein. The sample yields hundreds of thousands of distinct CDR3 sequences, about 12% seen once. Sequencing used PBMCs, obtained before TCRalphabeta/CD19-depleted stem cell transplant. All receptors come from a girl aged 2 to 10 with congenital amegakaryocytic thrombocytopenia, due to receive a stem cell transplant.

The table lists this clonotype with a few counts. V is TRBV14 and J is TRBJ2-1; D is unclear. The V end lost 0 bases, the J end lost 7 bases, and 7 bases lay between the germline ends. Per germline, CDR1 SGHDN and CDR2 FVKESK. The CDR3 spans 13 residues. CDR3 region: CASSQELGNEQFF. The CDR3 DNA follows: TGTGCCAGCAGCCAAGAACTCGGGAATGAGCAGTTCTTC.

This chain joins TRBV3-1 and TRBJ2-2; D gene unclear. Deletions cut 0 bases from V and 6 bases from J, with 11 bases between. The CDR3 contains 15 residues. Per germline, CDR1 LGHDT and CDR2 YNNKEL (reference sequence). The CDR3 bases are TGTGCCAGCAGCCAAGATCGGGCTTTCCCCGGGGAGCTGTTTTTT. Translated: CASSQDRAFPGELFF.

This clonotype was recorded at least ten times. CDR3 nucleotides: TGTGCCATCAGAGCCGTTAATGGTTACGAGCAGTACTTC. It specifies CAIRAVNGYEQYF. J is TRBJ2-7 and V is TRBV10-3; no definite D call. V lost 6 bases and J 4 bases, leaving 13 bases between the germline ends. This CDR3 has 13 amino acids. Germline-derived CDR1 and CDR2 are ENHRY and SYGVKD.

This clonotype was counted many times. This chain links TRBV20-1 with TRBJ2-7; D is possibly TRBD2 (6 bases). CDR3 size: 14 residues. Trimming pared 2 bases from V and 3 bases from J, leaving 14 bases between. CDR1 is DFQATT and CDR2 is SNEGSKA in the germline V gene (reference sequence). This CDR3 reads CSARSTPGGYEQYF. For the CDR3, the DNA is TGCAGTGCTAGAAGCACCCCCGGGGGCTACGAGCAGTACTTC.

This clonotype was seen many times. This CDR3 is CAWSVPSGVPTDTQYF. The CDR3 DNA reads TGTGCCTGGAGTGTTCCTTCGGGAGTCCCCACAGATACGCAGTATTTT. This chain links TRBV30 with TRBJ2-3; D may be TRBD2 (6 bases). CDR3 length: 16 residues. Looked up from germline, CDR1 is GTSNPN and CDR2 is SVGIG (reference sequence). V lost 0 bases and J 2 bases, leaving 15 bases between the germline ends.

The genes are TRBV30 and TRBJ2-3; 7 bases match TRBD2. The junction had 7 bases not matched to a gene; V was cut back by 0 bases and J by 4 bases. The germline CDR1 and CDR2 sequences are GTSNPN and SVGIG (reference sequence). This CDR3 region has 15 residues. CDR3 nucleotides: TGTGCCTGGAGTGTCGTCGCGGGAGCGGCAGATACGCAGTATTTT. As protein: CAWSVVAGAADTQYF.

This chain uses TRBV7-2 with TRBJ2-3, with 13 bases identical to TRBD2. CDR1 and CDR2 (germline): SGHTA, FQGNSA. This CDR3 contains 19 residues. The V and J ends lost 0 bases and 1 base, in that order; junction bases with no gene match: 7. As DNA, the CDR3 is TGTGCCAGCAGCTTAGCCGTGGGACTAGCGGGATGGGGCACAGATACGCAGTATTTT. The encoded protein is CASSLAVGLAGWGTDTQYF.

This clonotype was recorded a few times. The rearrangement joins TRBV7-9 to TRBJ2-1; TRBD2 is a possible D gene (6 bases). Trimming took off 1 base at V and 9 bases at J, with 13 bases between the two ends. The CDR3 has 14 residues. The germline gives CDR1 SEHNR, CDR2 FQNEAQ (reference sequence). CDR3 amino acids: CASSLGGIGGEQFF. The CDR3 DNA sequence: TGTGCCAGCAGCTTAGGCGGGATCGGGGGTGAGCAGTTCTTC.

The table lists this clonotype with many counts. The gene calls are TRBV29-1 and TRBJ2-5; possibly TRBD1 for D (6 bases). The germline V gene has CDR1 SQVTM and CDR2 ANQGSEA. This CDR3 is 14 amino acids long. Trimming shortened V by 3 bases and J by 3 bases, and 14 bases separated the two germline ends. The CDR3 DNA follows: TGCAGCGTTGATTATCAGGGGACGAAAGAGACCCAGTACTTC. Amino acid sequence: CSVDYQGTKETQYF.

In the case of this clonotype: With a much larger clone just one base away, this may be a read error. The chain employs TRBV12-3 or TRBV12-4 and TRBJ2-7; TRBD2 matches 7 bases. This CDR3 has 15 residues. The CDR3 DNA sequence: TGTGCCAGCAGTTTACTCCAGCGGGATCTCTCGGGGCAGTCCTTC. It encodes CASSLLQRDLSGQSF.

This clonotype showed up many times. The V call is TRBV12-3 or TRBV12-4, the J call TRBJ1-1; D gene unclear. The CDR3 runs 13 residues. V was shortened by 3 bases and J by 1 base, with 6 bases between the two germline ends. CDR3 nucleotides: TGTGCCAGCAGTTTCTGGGCGAACACTGAAGCTTTCTTT. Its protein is CASSFWANTEAFF.

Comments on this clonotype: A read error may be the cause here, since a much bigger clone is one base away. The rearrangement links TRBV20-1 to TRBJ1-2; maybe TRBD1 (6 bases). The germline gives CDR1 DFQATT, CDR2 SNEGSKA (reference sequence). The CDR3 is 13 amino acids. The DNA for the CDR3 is TGCAGTGCTGTAGACAGGACGCTTTATGGCGACACCTTC. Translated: CSAVDRTLYGDTF.

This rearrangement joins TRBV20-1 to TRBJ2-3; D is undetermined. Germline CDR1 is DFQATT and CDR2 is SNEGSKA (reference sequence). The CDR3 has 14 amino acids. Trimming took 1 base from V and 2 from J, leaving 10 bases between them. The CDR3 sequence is CSARGFLPTDTQYF. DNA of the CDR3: TGCAGTGCTAGAGGGTTTCTCCCCACAGATACGCAGTATTTT.

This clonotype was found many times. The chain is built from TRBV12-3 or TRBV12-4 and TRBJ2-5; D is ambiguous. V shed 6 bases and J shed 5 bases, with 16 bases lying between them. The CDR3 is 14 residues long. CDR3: CASSPPKPGETQYF. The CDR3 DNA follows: TGTGCCAGCAGCCCCCCCAAACCCGGGGAGACCCAGTACTTC.

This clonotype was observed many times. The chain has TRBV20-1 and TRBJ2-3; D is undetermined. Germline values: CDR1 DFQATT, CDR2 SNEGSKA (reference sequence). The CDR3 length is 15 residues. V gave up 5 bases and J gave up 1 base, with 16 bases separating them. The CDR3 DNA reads TGCAGTGCTCCTAATAGTCGCGCCCGCACAGATACGCAGTATTTT. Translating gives CSAPNSRARTDTQYF.

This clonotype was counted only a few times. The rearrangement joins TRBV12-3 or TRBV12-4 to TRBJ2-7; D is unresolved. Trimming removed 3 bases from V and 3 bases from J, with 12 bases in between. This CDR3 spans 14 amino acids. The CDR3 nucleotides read TGTGCCAGCAGTTTGTGGCAGAGAGTCTACGAGCAGTACTTC. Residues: CASSLWQRVYEQYF.

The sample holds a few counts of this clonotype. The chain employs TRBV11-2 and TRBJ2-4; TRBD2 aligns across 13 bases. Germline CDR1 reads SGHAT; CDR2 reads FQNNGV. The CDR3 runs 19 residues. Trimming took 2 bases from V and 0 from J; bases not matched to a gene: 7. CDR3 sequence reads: CASSLWGLAGPLAKNIQYF. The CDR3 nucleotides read TGTGCCAGCAGCTTATGGGGACTAGCGGGACCTCTAGCCAAAAACATTCAGTACTTC. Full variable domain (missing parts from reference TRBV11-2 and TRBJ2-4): EAGVAQSPRYKIIEKRQSVAFWCNPISGHATLYWYQQILGQGPKLLIQFQNNGVVDDSQLPKDRFSAERLKGVDSTLKIQPAKLEDSAVYLCASSLWGLAGPLAKNIQYFGAGTRLSVL.

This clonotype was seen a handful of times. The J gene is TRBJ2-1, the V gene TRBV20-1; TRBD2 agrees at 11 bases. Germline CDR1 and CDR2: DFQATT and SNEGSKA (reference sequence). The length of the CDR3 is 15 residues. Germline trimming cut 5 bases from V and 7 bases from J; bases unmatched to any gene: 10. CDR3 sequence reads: CSAPDRASGGNEQFF. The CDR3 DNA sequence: TGCAGTGCTCCCGATCGGGCTAGCGGGGGGAATGAGCAGTTCTTC.

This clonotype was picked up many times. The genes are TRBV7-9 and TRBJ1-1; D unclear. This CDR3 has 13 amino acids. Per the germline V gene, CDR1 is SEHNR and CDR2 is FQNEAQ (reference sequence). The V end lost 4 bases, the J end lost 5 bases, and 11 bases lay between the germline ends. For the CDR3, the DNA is TGTGCCAGCAGCTCTTTGGCGGGGACTGAAGCTTTCTTT. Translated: CASSSLAGTEAFF.

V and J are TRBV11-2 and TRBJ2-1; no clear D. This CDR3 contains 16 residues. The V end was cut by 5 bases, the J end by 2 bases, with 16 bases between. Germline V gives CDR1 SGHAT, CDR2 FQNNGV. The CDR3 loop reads CASSTRPSPPYNEQFF. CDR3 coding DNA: TGTGCCAGCAGCACCCGTCCATCTCCGCCCTACAATGAGCAGTTCTTC.

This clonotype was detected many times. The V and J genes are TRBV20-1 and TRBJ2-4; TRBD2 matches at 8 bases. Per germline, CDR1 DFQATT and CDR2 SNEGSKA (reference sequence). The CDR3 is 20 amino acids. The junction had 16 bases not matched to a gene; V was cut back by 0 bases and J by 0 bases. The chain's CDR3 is CSARDLWGAGDDLAKNIQYF. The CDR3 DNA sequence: TGCAGTGCTAGAGATTTATGGGGAGCGGGAGACGATCTAGCCAAAAACATTCAGTACTTC.

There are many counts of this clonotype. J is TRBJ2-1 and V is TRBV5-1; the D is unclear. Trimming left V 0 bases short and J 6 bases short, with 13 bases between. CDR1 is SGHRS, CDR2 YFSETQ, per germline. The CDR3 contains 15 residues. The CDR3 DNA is TGCGCCAGCAGCTTGGCCGCGAGTGTGATCAATGAGCAGTTCTTC. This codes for CASSLAASVINEQFF. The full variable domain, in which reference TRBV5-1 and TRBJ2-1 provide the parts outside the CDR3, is KAGVTQTPRYLIKTRGQQVTLSCSPISGHRSVSWYQQTPGQGLQFLFEYFSETQRNKGNFPGRFSGRQFSNSRSEMNVSTLELGDSALYLCASSLAASVINEQFFGPGTRLTVL.

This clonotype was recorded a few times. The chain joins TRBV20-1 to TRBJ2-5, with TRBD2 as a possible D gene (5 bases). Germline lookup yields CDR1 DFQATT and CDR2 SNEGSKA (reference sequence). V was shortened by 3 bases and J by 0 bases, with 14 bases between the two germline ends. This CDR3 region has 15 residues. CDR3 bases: TGCAGTGCTAGTCGCCAGCGGATGTACCAAGAGACCCAGTACTTC. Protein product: CSASRQRMYQETQYF.

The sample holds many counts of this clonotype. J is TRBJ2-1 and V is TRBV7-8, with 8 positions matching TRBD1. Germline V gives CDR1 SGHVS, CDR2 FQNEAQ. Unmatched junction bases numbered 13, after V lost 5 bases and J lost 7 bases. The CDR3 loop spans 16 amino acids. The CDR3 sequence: CASSGVRGRRLNEQFF. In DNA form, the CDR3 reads TGTGCCAGCAGCGGGGTCAGGGGGCGCCGGTTGAATGAGCAGTTCTTC.

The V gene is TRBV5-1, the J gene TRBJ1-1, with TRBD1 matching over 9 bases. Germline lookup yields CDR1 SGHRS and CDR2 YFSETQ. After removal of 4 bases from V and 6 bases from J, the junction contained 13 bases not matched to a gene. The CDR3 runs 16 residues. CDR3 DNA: TGCGCCAGCAGCCCGAGGGACAGGGTCCTCAGGGCTGAAGCTTTCTTT. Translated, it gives CASSPRDRVLRAEAFF.

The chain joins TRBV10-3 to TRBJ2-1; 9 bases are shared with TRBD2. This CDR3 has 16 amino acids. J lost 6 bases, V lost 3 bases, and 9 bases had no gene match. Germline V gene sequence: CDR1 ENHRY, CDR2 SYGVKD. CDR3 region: CAISELSGRRSNEQFF. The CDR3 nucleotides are TGTGCCATCAGTGAACTTAGCGGGAGAAGAAGCAATGAGCAGTTCTTC.

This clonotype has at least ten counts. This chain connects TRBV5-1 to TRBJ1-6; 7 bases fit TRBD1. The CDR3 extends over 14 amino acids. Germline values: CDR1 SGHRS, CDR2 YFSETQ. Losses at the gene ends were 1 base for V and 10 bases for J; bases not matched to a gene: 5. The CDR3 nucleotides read TGCGCCAGCAGCTTGACAGGGGCAGGGTCACCCCTCCACTTT. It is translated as CASSLTGAGSPLHF.